What follows is one T cell receptor (beta chain) and its context. Its cognate antigen is unknown. These data are taken from a study of human T cells and chemical hapten exposure. Study at large: On the upper back, patch tests were applied with 0.01% DPC and read at 6 days.

Stated time point: patch test 1, 2 weeks after DPC sensitization. The sample's treatment: therapeutic diphenylcyclopropenone sensitization with weekly scalp DPC. Someone pulled total RNA out of unfractionated whole blood. TCRdb re-called the RACE reads with MiXCR, one entry per CDR3 protein. The repertoire holds fewer than 200,000 distinct CDR3 sequences, about a fifth seen once, with approximately 6.7% in the top ten. V gave up 5 bases and J gave up 5 bases; unmatched junction bases: 8. This CDR3 contains 16 residues. Germline CDR1 MNHNY, CDR2 SVGAGI (reference sequence). Study-wide findings and caveats: Expanded TCRs grouped into significantly more large CDR3 similarity clusters than controls produced. The donor cohort had alopecia, so its immune response may not match that of healthy people.

This specimen consisted of whole blood, obtained in connection with sensitization to the hapten diphenylcyclopropenone (DPC). The rearrangement joins TRBV6-6 to TRBJ2-3, with 12 positions matching TRBD2. This TCR derives from a woman aged 45-65 years with alopecia areata. Some clones in this sample may be carry-over from other donors' samples. CDR3 residues: CASSGRLAGEVDTQYF. The DNA for the CDR3 is TGTGCCAGCAGTGGCAGACTAGCGGGAGAAGTAGATACGCAGTATTTT.